These 28 T cell receptor beta chains share one sample of origin, sequenced in a study of blood T cell repertoires in COVID-19. Data came from immunoSEQ multiplex PCR; TCRdb stores just in-frame clones and leaves some out. The sample lists approximately 180,000 clones; about 90% were seen once. Sequences were obtained from peripheral blood. These TCRs come from a man between 60 and 75 years old with active or convalescent COVID-19.

Here the CDR3 DNA reads TGCGCCAGCAGCCCGGGACGTGCGGGGAATCAGCCCCAGCATTTT. Protein product: CASSPGRAGNQPQHF. The genes are TRBV5-1 and TRBJ1-5, with D possibly being TRBD1 (5 bases). Germline V gene lookup returns CDR1 SGHRS and CDR2 YFSETQ. V was pared by 4 bases and J by 4 bases, with 15 bases between. CDR3 length equals 15 residues.

This clone was recorded once. This sequence joins TRBV9 and TRBJ2-3; 14 nucleotides match TRBD2. The CDR3 extends over 20 amino acids. CDR1 and CDR2 from the germline V gene are SGDLS and YYNGEE. The V gene end was trimmed by 4 bases and the J gene end by 6 bases; junction bases not matched to a gene: 19. CDR3 coding DNA: TGTGCCAGCAGCACTAGTACCCCCACCGGACTAGCGGGGGGTGTGGATACGCAGTATTTT. Its translation is CASSTSTPTGLAGGVDTQYF.

This chain uses TRBV6-5 with TRBJ2-3; 7 bases line up with TRBD2. CDR3 length equals 15 residues. V gave up 6 bases and J gave up 3 bases; unmatched junction bases: 9. CDR1 is MNHEY and CDR2 is SVGAGI in the germline V gene. The DNA for the CDR3 is TGTGCCAGCAGGGAGCGGGGCGGGGGAACAGATACGCAGTATTTT. This codes for CASRERGGGTDTQYF.

The chain recombines TRBV6-1 with TRBJ1-4, with D uncertain. V was shortened by 1 base and J by 13 bases, with 19 bases between the two germline ends. The CDR3 runs to 15 residues. Germline values: CDR1 MNHNS, CDR2 SASEGT. The CDR3 protein is CASSEVSSGRRGLFF. The CDR3 coding sequence is TGTGCCAGCAGTGAAGTGTCCTCCGGGAGACGTGGACTGTTTTTT.

The V call is TRBV18, the J call TRBJ2-5; D possibly corresponds to TRBD1 (5 bases). Germline loops: CDR1 KGHSH, CDR2 LQKENI. This CDR3 contains 13 residues. Deletions cut 4 bases from V and 5 bases from J, with 11 bases between. The DNA of the CDR3 is TGTGCCAGCTCACGAACGACAGAGGAGACCCAGTACTTC. Protein: CASSRTTEETQYF.

The J gene is TRBJ1-2, the V gene TRBV5-6, with a possible D match to TRBD1 (5 bases). CDR3 length: 15 amino acids. V was trimmed by 0 bases and J by 1 base, leaving 10 bases between them. Germline values: CDR1 SGHDT, CDR2 YYEEEE. This chain's CDR3 is CASSLDRLFNYGYTF. In DNA, the CDR3 is TGTGCCAGCAGCTTGGACAGGCTCTTTAACTATGGCTACACCTTC.

CDR3 residues: CASSSRDSKTYEQYF. In DNA form, the CDR3 reads TGTGCCAGTAGTAGCCGGGACAGCAAGACCTACGAGCAGTACTTC. J is TRBJ2-7 and V is TRBV19; 7 bases line up with TRBD1. Germline loops: CDR1 LNHDA, CDR2 SQIVND (reference sequence). The CDR3 is 15 amino acids. Germline trimming cut 4 bases from V and 2 bases from J; bases unmatched to any gene: 8.

This chain joins TRBV21-1 and TRBJ1-4; the listed D gene, TRBD1, was not tested against the DNA. TRBV21-1 is labeled a pseudogene. This CDR3 comprises 15 residues. CDR3 bases: TGTGCCAGCAGCAATACGGACAGCCAAAATGAAAAACTGTTTTTT. It is translated as CASSNTDSQNEKLFF.

The chain carries TRBV5-6 and TRBJ2-2; TRBD2 matches 7 bases. V was clipped by 1 base and J by 6 bases; unmatched bases: 6. The germline CDR1 and CDR2 sequences are SGHDT and YYEEEE. The CDR3 length is 15 residues. CDR3 DNA sequence: TGTGCCAGCAGCTTGTACGGACTAGTCGCCGGGGAGCTGTTTTTT. Encoded protein: CASSLYGLVAGELFF. Drawing the rest from reference TRBV5-6 and TRBJ2-2, the complete variable domain is DAGVTQSPTHLIKTRGQQVTLRCSPKSGHDTVSWYQQALGQGPQFIFQYYEEEERQRGNFPDRFSGHQFPNYSSELNVNALLLGDSALYLCASSLYGLVAGELFFGEGSRLTVL.

This clone appeared a single time. The chain recombines TRBV11-1 with TRBJ2-5; TRBD1 might be the D (6 bases). Trimming pared 5 bases from V and 2 bases from J, leaving 9 bases between. The CDR3 extends over 13 amino acids. Germline V gene lookup returns CDR1 SGHAT and CDR2 FQDESV (reference sequence). CDR3 nucleotide sequence: TGTGCCAGCAGCCGACAGGTTCAAGAGACCCAGTACTTC. It specifies CASSRQVQETQYF.

The V and J genes are TRBV5-4 and TRBJ2-3; the match to TRBD2 covers 9 bases. The germline V gene encodes CDR1 SGHNT and CDR2 YYREEE (reference sequence). The CDR3 is made up of 18 amino acids. V shed 4 bases and J 2 bases; nucleotides not matched to a gene: 14. CDR3 bases: TGTGCCAGCAGCCCTGAGGTGACTAGCGGACTACCCACAGATACGCAGTATTTT. Translated: CASSPEVTSGLPTDTQYF.

This sequence joins TRBV7-9 and TRBJ1-1; TRBD1 matches 7 bases. With 5 bases clipped from V and 3 bases from J, the junction kept 9 bases outside the gene matches. The germline V gene encodes CDR1 SEHNR and CDR2 FQNEAQ (reference sequence). This CDR3 has 15 residues. Here the CDR3 reads CASSPGGFMDTEAFF. As DNA, the CDR3 is TGTGCCAGCAGCCCAGGGGGGTTTATGGACACTGAAGCTTTCTTT.

This clone was counted once. CDR3 amino acids: CASSVGTSGGSTDTQYF. The CDR3 coding sequence is TGCGCCAGCAGCGTGGGGACTAGCGGGGGATCCACAGATACGCAGTATTTT. The gene calls are TRBV5-1 and TRBJ2-3; 14 nucleotides match TRBD2. The J segment lost 2 bases and the V segment lost 4 bases, leaving 6 bases of the junction unmatched. Germline-derived CDR1 and CDR2 are SGHRS and YFSETQ. The CDR3 runs to 17 residues.

This clone has just a few counts. V is TRBV2 and J is TRBJ2-6; D remains unclear. Trimming stripped 5 bases from V and 0 bases from J, with 5 bases between. The CDR3 is made up of 14 amino acids. Germline V gene data show CDR1 as SNHLY and CDR2 as FYNNEI. The CDR3 bases are TGTGCCAGCAGTTCAGGCTCTGGGGCCAACGTCCTGACTTTC. Translation: CASSSGSGANVLTF.

V gene TRBV28 combines with J gene TRBJ2-3, with 8 nucleotides matching TRBD1. The CDR3 consists of 15 residues. Germline trimming cut 2 bases from V and 1 base from J; bases unmatched to any gene: 2. Germline values: CDR1 MDHEN, CDR2 SYDVKM. The CDR3 reads CASSLAGQGTDTQYF. As DNA, the CDR3 is TGTGCCAGCAGTTTAGCGGGACAGGGCACAGATACGCAGTATTTT.

The J gene is TRBJ2-7, the V gene TRBV6-5; possible D gene TRBD2, 5 bases. Trimming removed 6 bases from V and 7 bases from J, with 10 bases in between. The CDR3 loop spans 11 amino acids. Germline loops: CDR1 MNHEY, CDR2 SVGAGI. The CDR3 here is CASSRGWEQYF. CDR3 DNA sequence: TGTGCCAGCAGCCGGGGATGGGAGCAGTACTTC.

The chain links TRBV6-5 to TRBJ1-1; the match to TRBD1 covers 7 bases. There are 16 residues in the CDR3. Germline trimming cut 0 bases from V and 2 bases from J; bases unmatched to any gene: 6. Germline CDR1 is MNHEY and CDR2 is SVGAGI. The CDR3 protein is CASSYSPGQLNTEAFF. The CDR3 DNA follows: TGTGCCAGCAGTTACTCACCGGGACAGCTCAACACTGAAGCTTTCTTT.

This chain uses TRBV5-1 with TRBJ2-2, with unresolved D. Trimming cost V 0 bases and J 2 bases, with 11 bases left between them. Germline CDR1 SGHRS, CDR2 YFSETQ. The CDR3 loop spans 16 amino acids. The CDR3 protein is CASSLAPPSNTGELFF. In nucleotides, the CDR3 is TGCGCCAGCAGCTTGGCTCCCCCTTCCAACACCGGGGAGCTGTTTTTT.

This chain connects TRBV19 to TRBJ1-6; 9 bases are a match to TRBD1. V dropped 6 bases and J dropped 7; count of bases not matched to a gene: 7. Germline V gives CDR1 LNHDA, CDR2 SQIVND (reference sequence). The CDR3 covers 15 residues. Here the CDR3 DNA reads TGTGCCAGTAGCGCCGACAGGGGGGAGAATTCACCCCTCCACTTT. Protein product: CASSADRGENSPLHF. Looking up the rest from reference TRBV19 and TRBJ1-6 gives the full variable domain: DGGITQSPKYLFRKEGQNVTLSCEQNLNHDAMYWYRQDPGQGLRLIYYSQIVNDFQKGDIAEGYSVSREKKESFPLTVTSAQKNPTAFYLCASSADRGENSPLHFGNGTRLTVT.

The chain has TRBV5-1 and TRBJ1-2; 8 bases agree with TRBD1. The CDR3 is made up of 14 amino acids. The trim removed 3 bases at V and 4 bases at J, leaving 5 bases unmatched. The germline gives CDR1 SGHRS, CDR2 YFSETQ. CDR3 amino acids: CASSSTGAGYGYTF. CDR3 in DNA: TGCGCCAGCAGCTCGACAGGGGCCGGCTATGGCTACACCTTC.

This sequence joins TRBV29-1 and TRBJ1-2; D is undetermined. This CDR3 has 13 residues. Trimming stripped 2 bases from V and 1 base from J, with 8 bases between. Germline V gene data show CDR1 as SQVTM and CDR2 as ANQGSEA. The CDR3 spells CSVELTSNYGYTF. As DNA, the CDR3 is TGCAGCGTTGAATTAACAAGTAACTATGGCTACACCTTC.

V is TRBV19 and J is TRBJ1-2, with 7 bases fitting TRBD1. Germline CDR1 reads LNHDA; CDR2 reads SQIVND (reference sequence). Trimming cost V 5 bases and J 2 bases; bases outside gene matches: 5. The CDR3 runs 14 residues. CDR3: CASSWGTENYGYTF. For the CDR3, the DNA is TGTGCCAGTAGTTGGGGGACAGAGAACTATGGCTACACCTTC.

The chain carries TRBV4-1 and TRBJ1-5; TRBD1 might be the D (5 bases). The CDR3 consists of 13 residues. Looked up from germline, CDR1 is MGHRA and CDR2 is YSYEKL. Trimming left V 4 bases short and J 8 bases short, with 12 bases between. CDR3 DNA sequence: TGCGCCAGCAGCCGCTCCACGGGGGAGCCCCAGCATTTT. The encoded protein is CASSRSTGEPQHF.

The chain recombines TRBV5-5 with TRBJ2-7; 9 bases map to TRBD2. Germline CDR1 reads SGHKS; CDR2 reads YYEKEE (reference sequence). This CDR3 spans 14 amino acids. V dropped 4 bases and J dropped 5; count of bases not matched to a gene: 7. CDR3 region: CASSPAGGRNEQYF. In nucleotides, the CDR3 is TGTGCCAGCAGCCCCGCGGGGGGGCGCAACGAGCAGTACTTC.

This CDR3 is CASSYPGSTGSREQYF. DNA for the CDR3: TGTGCCAGCAGTTACCCGGGTTCGACAGGAAGTAGGGAGCAGTACTTC. The V gene is TRBV6-5, the J gene TRBJ2-7; maybe TRBD1 (6 bases). Trimming removed 2 bases at V and 7 bases at J, with 21 bases between. CDR3 length: 16 amino acids. The germline V gene has CDR1 MNHEY and CDR2 SVGAGI.

The sample holds a few counts of this clone. The chain links TRBV14 to TRBJ2-7; D is uncertain. The V and J ends lost 5 bases and 2 bases respectively, with 13 bases between them. Germline V gene sequence: CDR1 SGHDN, CDR2 FVKESK. CDR3 size: 14 residues. The CDR3 nucleotides read TGTGCCAGCAGCTCACTATTTGAGCCCTACGAGCAGTACTTC. Its protein product is CASSSLFEPYEQYF.

This rearrangement joins TRBV6-1 to TRBJ2-1; 8 bases agree with TRBD2. The CDR3 contains 13 residues. Per the germline V gene, CDR1 is MNHNS and CDR2 is SASEGT. V lost 1 base and J lost 15; bases outside the gene matches: 8. The CDR3 DNA reads as TGTGCCAGCAGTGAAGGACTAGCGAATCATCTGTTCTTC. It translates to CASSEGLANHLFF.

The sample holds one count of this clone. DNA of the CDR3: TGCAGCGTTGCCGTCACGGGCGGGATGAACACTGAAGCTTTCTTT. Translating it yields CSVAVTGGMNTEAFF. The chain recombines TRBV29-1 with TRBJ1-1, with D unclear. Germline V gene data show CDR1 as SQVTM and CDR2 as ANQGSEA. With 4 bases removed from V and 0 bases from J, the gap between germline ends came to 15 bases. The CDR3 has 15 residues.